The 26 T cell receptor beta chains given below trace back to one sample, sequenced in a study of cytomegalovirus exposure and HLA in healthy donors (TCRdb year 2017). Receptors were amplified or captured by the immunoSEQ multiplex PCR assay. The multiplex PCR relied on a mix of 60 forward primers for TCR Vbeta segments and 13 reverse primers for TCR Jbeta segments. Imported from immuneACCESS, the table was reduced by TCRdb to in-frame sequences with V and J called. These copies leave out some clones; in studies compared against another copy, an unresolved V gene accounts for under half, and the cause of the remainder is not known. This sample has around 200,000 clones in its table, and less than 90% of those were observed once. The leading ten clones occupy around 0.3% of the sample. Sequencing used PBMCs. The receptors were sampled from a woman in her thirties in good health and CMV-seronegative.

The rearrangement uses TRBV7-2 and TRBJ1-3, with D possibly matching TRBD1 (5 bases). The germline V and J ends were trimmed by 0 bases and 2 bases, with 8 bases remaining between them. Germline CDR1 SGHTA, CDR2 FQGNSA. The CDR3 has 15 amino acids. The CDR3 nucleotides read TGTGCCAGCAGCTTAGCGTGGGGGGCTGGAAACACCATATATTTT. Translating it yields CASSLAWGAGNTIYF. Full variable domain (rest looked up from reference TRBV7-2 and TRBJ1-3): GAGVSQSPSNKVTEKGKDVELRCDPISGHTALYWYRQSLGQGLEFLIYFQGNSAPDKSGLPSDRFSAERTGGSVSTLTIQRTQQEDSAVYLCASSLAWGAGNTIYFGEGSWLTVV.

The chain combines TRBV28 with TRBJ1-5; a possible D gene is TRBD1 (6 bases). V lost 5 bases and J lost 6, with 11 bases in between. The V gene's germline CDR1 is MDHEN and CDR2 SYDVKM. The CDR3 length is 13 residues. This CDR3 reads CASSVGTTQPQHF. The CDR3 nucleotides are TGTGCCAGCAGTGTCGGGACAACTCAGCCCCAGCATTTT.

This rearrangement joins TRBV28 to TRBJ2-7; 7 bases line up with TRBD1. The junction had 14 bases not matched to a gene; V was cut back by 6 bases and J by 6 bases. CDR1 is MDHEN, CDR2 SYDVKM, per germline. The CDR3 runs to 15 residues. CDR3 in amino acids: CASSRRQGLVGEQYF. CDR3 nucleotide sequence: TGTGCCAGCAGCCGTCGACAGGGTTTGGTGGGCGAGCAGTACTTC.

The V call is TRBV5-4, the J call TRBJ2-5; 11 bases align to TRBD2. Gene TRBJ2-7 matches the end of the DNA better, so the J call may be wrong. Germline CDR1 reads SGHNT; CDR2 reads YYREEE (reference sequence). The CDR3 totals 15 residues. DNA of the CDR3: TGTGCCAGCAGCCGGAGTAGCGGGGGGGCGTCCGAGCAGTACTTC. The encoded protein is CASSRSSGGASEQYF.

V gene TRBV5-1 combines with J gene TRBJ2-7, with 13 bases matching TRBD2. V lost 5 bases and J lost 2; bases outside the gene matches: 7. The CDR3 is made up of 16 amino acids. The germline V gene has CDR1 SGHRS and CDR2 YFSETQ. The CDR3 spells CASSPGLAGVTYEQYF. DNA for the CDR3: TGCGCCAGCAGTCCCGGACTAGCGGGAGTGACCTACGAGCAGTACTTC.

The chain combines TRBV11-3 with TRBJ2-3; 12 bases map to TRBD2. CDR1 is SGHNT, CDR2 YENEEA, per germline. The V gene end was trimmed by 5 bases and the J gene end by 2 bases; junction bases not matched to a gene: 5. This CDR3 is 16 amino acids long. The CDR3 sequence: CASSIRTSGNTDTQYF. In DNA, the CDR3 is TGTGCCAGCAGCATCCGGACTAGCGGGAACACAGATACGCAGTATTTT.

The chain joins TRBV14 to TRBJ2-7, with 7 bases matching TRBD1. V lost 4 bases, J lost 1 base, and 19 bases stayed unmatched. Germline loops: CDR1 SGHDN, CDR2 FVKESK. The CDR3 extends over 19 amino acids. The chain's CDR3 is CASSPLDRFRDRGSYEQYF. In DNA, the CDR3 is TGTGCCAGCAGCCCACTAGATAGGTTCCGGGACAGAGGATCCTACGAGCAGTACTTC.

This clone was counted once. CDR3 DNA: TGTGCCAGCAGCTTCGGACTGGGCAATGAGCAGTTCTTC. Its translation: CASSFGLGNEQFF. This chain joins TRBV5-6 and TRBJ2-1; D may be TRBD2 (5 bases). V shed 2 bases and J shed 6 bases, with 9 bases lying between them. In germline, CDR1 is SGHDT, CDR2 YYEEEE. The CDR3 is 13 residues long.

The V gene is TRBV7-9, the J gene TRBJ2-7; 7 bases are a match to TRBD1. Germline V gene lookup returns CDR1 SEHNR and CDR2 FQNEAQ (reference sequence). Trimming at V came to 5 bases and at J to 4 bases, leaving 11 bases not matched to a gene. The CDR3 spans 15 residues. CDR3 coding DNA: TGTGCCAGCAGCACCCAGACAGGGTTCGGTTACGAGCAGTACTTC. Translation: CASSTQTGFGYEQYF.

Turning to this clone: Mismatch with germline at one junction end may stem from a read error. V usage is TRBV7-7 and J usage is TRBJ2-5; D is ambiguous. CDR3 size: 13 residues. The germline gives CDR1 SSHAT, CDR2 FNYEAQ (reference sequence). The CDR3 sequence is CASSPRVQETQYF. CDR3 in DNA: TGTGCTAGCAGCCCCCGGGTCCAAGAGACCCAGTACTTC. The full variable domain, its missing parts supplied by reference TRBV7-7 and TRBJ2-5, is GAGVSQSPRYKVTKRGQDVTLRCDPISSHATLYWYQQALGQGPEFLTYFNYEAQPDKSGLPSDRFSAERPEGSISTLTIQRTEQRDSAMYRCASSPRVQETQYFGPGTRLLVL.

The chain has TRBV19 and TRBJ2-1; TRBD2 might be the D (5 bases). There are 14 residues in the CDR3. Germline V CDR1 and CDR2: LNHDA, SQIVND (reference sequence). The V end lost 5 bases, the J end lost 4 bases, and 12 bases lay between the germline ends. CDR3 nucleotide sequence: TGTGCCAGTAGTTTTACAGCGGCGTACAATGAGCAGTTCTTC. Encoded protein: CASSFTAAYNEQFF. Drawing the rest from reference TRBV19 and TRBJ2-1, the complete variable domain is DGGITQSPKYLFRKEGQNVTLSCEQNLNHDAMYWYRQDPGQGLRLIYYSQIVNDFQKGDIAEGYSVSREKKESFPLTVTSAQKNPTAFYLCASSFTAAYNEQFFGPGTRLTVL.

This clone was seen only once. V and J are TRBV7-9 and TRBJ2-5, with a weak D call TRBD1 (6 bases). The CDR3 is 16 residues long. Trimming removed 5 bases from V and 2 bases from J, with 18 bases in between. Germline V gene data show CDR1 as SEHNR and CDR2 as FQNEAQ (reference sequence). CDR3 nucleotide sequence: TGTGCCAGCAGCCCAGGGGTTAGGCCTTTGCAAGAGACCCAGTACTTC. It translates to CASSPGVRPLQETQYF.

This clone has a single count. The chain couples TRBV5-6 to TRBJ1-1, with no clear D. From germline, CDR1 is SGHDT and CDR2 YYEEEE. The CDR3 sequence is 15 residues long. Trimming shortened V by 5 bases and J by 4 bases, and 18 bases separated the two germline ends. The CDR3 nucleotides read TGTGCCAGCAGGGATGGACTTAAGGGTAGCACTGAAGCTTTCTTT. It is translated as CASRDGLKGSTEAFF.

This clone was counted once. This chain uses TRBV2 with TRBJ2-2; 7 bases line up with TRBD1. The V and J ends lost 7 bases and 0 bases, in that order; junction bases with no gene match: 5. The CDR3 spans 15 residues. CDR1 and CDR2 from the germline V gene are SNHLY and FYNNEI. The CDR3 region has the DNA TGTGCCAGCACCAGGGACAGCTCGAACACCGGGGAGCTGTTTTTT. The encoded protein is CASTRDSSNTGELFF.

The chain's CDR3 is CASSQDFTSNEQFF. CDR3 bases: TGCGCCAGCAGCCAAGATTTTACTTCCAATGAGCAGTTCTTC. The chain uses TRBV4-1 and TRBJ2-1; D gene ambiguous. There are 14 residues in the CDR3. The V end lost 0 bases, the J end lost 6 bases, and 9 bases lay between the germline ends. Germline V gives CDR1 MGHRA, CDR2 YSYEKL.

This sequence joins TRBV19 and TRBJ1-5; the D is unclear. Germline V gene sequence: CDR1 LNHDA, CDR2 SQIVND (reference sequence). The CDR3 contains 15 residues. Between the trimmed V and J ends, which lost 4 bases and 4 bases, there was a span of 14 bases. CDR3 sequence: CASSKGGPGNQPQHF. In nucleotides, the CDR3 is TGTGCCAGTAGTAAGGGAGGGCCGGGGAATCAGCCCCAGCATTTT.

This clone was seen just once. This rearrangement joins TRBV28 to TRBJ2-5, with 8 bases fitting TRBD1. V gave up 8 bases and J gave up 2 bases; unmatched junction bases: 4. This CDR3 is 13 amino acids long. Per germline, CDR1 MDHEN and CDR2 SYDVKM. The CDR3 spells CASSGQDQETQYF. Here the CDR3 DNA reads TGTGCCAGCTCGGGACAGGATCAAGAGACCCAGTACTTC.

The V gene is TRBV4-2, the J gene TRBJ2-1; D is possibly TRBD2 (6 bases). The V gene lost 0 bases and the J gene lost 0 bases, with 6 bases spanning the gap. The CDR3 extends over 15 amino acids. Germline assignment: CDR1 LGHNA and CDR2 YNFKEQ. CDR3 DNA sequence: TGTGCCAGCAGCCAAGACGGGAGCTCCTACAATGAGCAGTTCTTC. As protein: CASSQDGSSYNEQFF.

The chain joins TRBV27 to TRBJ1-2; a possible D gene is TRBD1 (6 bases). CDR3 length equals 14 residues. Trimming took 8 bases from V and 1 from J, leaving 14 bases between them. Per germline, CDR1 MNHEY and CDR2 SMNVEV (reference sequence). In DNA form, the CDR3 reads TGTGCCAGCGGCCGGGGGGCGGGTAACTATGGCTACACCTTC. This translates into CASGRGAGNYGYTF.

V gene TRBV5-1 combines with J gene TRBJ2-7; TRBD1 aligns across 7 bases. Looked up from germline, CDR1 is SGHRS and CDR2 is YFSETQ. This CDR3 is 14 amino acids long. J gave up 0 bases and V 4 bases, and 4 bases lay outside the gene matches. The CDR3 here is CASSLTGSSYEQYF. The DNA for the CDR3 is TGCGCCAGCAGCCTGACAGGGAGCTCCTACGAGCAGTACTTC.

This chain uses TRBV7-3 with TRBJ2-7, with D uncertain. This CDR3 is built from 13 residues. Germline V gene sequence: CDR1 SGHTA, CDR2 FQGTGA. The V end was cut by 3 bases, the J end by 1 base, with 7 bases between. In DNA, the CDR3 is TGTGCCAGCAGCTTCGGTCGGTCCTACGAGCAGTACTTC. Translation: CASSFGRSYEQYF. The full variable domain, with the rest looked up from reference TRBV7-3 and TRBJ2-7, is GAGVSQTPSNKVTEKGKYVELRCDPISGHTALYWYRQSLGQGPEFLIYFQGTGAADDSGLPNDRFFAVRPEGSVSTLKIQRTERGDSAVYLCASSFGRSYEQYFGPGTRLTVT.

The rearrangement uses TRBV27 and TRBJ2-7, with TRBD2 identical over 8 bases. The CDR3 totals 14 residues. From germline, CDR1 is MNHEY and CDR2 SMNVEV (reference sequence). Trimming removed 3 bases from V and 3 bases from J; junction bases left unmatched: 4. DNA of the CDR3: TGTGCCAGCAGTTTCACTAGCGGACTCTACGAGCAGTACTTC. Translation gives CASSFTSGLYEQYF.

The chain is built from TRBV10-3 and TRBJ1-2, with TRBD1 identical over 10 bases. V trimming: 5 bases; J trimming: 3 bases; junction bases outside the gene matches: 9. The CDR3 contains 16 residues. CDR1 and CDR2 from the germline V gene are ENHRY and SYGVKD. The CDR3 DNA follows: TGTGCCATCAGTTACCCCGGGACAGGGGCAGACTATGGCTACACCTTC. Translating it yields CAISYPGTGADYGYTF.

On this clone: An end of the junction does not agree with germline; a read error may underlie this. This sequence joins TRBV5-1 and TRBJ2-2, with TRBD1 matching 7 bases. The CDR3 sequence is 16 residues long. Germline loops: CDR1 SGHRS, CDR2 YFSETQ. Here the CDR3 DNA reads TGCGCCAGCAGCTCGAAAACGACAGGGAACGCCGGGGAGCTGTTTTTT. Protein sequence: CASSSKTTGNAGELFF.

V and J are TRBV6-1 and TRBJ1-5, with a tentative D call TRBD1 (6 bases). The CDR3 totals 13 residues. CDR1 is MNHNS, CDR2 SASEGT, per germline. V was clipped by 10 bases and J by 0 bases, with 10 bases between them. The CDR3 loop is CATRQDSNQPQHF. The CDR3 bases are TGTGCCACAAGACAGGATAGCAATCAGCCCCAGCATTTT.

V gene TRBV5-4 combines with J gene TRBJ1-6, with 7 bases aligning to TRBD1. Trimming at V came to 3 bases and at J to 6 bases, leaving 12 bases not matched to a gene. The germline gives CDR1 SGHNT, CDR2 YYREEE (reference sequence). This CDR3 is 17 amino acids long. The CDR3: CASSSGQHISSNSPLHF. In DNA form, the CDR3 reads TGTGCCAGCAGCTCGGGACAGCATATCAGCAGTAATTCACCCCTCCACTTT.